This T cell receptor beta chain was recovered during a study of blood T cell repertoires in COVID-19. About the study: Italy, Spain and the United States were the sources of the convalescent and acute COVID-19 samples. Sources were T cells, B-cell-depleted T cells, or PBMCs; the material itself was cDNA or gDNA.

Per the study methods: The authors estimated nucleated cell counts from reference gene primer amplification. Sequencing used immunoSEQ multiplex PCR; TCRdb keeps in-frame clones, though not all of them. The V and J calls and clone size were taken over from that table, and D and trimming were inferred from the DNA. The sample gives around 140,000 clones, around 87% of which show up once; about 2.5% is in the top ten. The CDR3 is 19 amino acids. V lost 5 bases and J 1 base, leaving 24 bases between the germline ends. Germline V gene lookup returns CDR1 MNHEY and CDR2 SVGEGT. This chain joins TRBV6-2 or TRBV6-3 and TRBJ1-5; D might be TRBD1 (6 bases). Sequenced: peripheral blood. This clonotype originated in a man aged 45-60 years with active COVID-19. The CDR3 region has the DNA TGTGCCAGCAGTAGCTTCGACAGGATAATTGGGTTAAGCAATCAGCCCCAGCATTTT. It translates to CASSSFDRIIGLSNQPQHF.